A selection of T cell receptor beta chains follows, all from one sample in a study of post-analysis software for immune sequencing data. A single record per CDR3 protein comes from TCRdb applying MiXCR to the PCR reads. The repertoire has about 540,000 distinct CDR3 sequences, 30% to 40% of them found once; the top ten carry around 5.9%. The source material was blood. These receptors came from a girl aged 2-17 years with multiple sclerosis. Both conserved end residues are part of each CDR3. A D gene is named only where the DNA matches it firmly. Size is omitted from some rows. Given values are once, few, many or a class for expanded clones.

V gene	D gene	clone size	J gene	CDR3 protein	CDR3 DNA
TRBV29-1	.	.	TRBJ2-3	CSVEDLPGSDRTDTQYF	TGCAGCGTTGAAGATCTTCCAGGCTCCGACCGCACAGATACGCAGTATTTT
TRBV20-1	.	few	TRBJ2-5	CSVKEVYQETQYF	TGCAGTGTCAAAGAGGTGTACCAAGAGACCCAGTACTTC
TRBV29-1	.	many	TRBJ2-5	CSVDRAVETQYF	TGCAGCGTTGATCGCGCGGTAGAGACCCAGTACTTC
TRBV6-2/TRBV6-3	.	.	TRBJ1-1	CASSYRVWEPDTEAFF	TGTGCCAGCAGTTACAGGGTTTGGGAACCCGACACTGAAGCTTTCTTT
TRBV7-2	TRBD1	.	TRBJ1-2	CASSSTDRIDGYTF	TGTGCCAGCAGCTCCACGGACAGGATAGATGGCTACACCTTC
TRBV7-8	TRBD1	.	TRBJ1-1	CASSRLGQGASQNTEAFF	TGTGCCAGCAGCCGTTTAGGACAGGGGGCTTCCCAGAACACTGAAGCTTTCTTT
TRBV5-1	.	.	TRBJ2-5	CASSREPRETQYF	TGCGCCAGCAGCAGGGAGCCTAGAGAGACCCAGTACTTC
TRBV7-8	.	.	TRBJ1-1	CASSSSLMTANTEAFF	TGTGCCAGCAGCTCAAGCTTGATGACAGCGAACACTGAAGCTTTCTTT
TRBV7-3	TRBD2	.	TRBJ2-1	CASSLTLGLAGEQFF	TGTGCCAGCAGCTTAACGTTGGGACTAGCGGGGGAGCAGTTCTTC
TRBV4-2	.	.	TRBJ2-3	CASSQEAGAGQTDTQYF	TGTGCCAGCAGCCAAGAGGCAGGAGCGGGTCAGACAGATACGCAGTATTTT
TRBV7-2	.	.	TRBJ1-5	CASRPTGQPNQPQHF	TGTGCCAGCAGACCCACGGGGCAGCCCAATCAGCCCCAGCATTTT
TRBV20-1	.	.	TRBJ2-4	CSASGPGPLAKNIQYF	TGCAGTGCTAGTGGCCCAGGGCCTCTAGCCAAAAACATTCAGTACTTC
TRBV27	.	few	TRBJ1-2	CASSLVRGKAYGYTF	TGTGCCAGCAGTTTGGTGAGGGGTAAGGCCTATGGCTACACCTTC
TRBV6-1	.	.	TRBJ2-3	CASREPHTGYTQYF	TGTGCCAGCAGGGAACCCCACACAGGGTATACGCAGTATTTT
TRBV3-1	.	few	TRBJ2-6	CASTLGGANVLTF	TGTGCCAGCACCCTCGGAGGGGCCAACGTCCTGACTTTC
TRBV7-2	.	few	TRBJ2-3	CASSLGSLKGDTQYF	TGTGCCAGCAGCTTAGGTTCGCTAAAGGGAGATACGCAGTATTTT
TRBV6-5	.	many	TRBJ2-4	CASSYSRLAKNIQYF	TGTGCCAGCAGTTACTCACGTTTAGCCAAAAACATTCAGTACTTC
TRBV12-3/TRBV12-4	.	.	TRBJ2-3	CASSYDSSSTDTQYF	TGTGCCAGCAGCTACGACAGTTCGAGCACAGATACGCAGTATTTT
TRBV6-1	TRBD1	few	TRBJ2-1	CASRPGQGGNNEQFF	TGTGCCAGCAGGCCGGGACAGGGGGGTAACAATGAGCAGTTCTTC
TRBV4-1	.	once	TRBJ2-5	CASLGGAPLGVTLNEQYF	TGCGCCAGCCTAGGGGGGGCCCCCTTGGGAGTTACGTTGAATGAGCAGTACTTC
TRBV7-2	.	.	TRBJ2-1	CASSADPRYNEQFF	TGTGCCAGCAGCGCCGATCCGCGTTACAATGAGCAGTTCTTC
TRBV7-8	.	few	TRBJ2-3	CASSDSPGDTQYF	TGTGCCAGCAGCGATTCCCCAGGAGATACGCAGTATTTT
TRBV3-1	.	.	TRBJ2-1	CASSQVGRRGGNNEQFF	TGTGCCAGCAGCCAAGTGGGAAGGAGGGGGGGAAACAATGAGCAGTTCTTC
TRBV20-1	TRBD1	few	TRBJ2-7	CSARDLNRGYEQYF	TGCAGTGCTAGAGATCTAAACAGGGGCTACGAGCAGTACTTC
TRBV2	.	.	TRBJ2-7	CASSAMEQYF	TGTGCCAGCAGTGCGATGGAGCAGTACTTC